These 9 T cell receptor beta chains originate from one sample sequenced in a study of neurological immune-mediated disorders. TCRdb reprocessed the 5' RACE reads via MiXCR and lists one record per CDR3 protein. This sample carries 40,000 to 50,000 distinct CDR3 sequences, about 1.8% of them seen once, and the ten largest clones take more than 2%. Sample: PBMCs. These receptors originate from a woman between 40 and 55 years old with multiple sclerosis.

The sample holds many counts of this clonotype. DNA of the CDR3: TGCGCCAGCAGCTTTAGGAGGACAGGGAAAGTTTGGAATGAGCAGTTCTTC. Its translation: CASSFRRTGKVWNEQFF. The chain combines TRBV5-1 with TRBJ2-1; 8 bases agree with TRBD1. This CDR3 has 17 amino acids. Per the germline V gene, CDR1 is SGHRS and CDR2 is YFSETQ. V shed 2 bases and J 7 bases; nucleotides not matched to a gene: 14.

This clonotype was seen at least ten times. The V and J genes are TRBV5-1 and TRBJ1-1, with D possibly TRBD1 on 5 matching bases. From germline, CDR1 is SGHRS and CDR2 YFSETQ. This CDR3 has 14 residues. Trimming stripped 0 bases from V and 4 bases from J, with 10 bases between. The CDR3 reads CASSLGGGGTEAFF. Written as DNA, the CDR3 is TGCGCCAGCAGCTTGGGCGGGGGTGGCACTGAAGCTTTCTTT. The full variable domain, with the rest looked up from reference TRBV5-1 and TRBJ1-1, is KAGVTQTPRYLIKTRGQQVTLSCSPISGHRSVSWYQQTPGQGLQFLFEYFSETQRNKGNFPGRFSGRQFSNSRSEMNVSTLELGDSALYLCASSLGGGGTEAFFGQGTRLTVV.

Concerning this clonotype itself: This may stem from a read error, because a much larger clone lies one nucleotide away. The V call is TRBV20-1, the J call TRBJ2-7; the D is unclear. This CDR3 is 14 amino acids long. Trimming removed 6 bases from V and 0 bases from J, with 15 bases in between. Germline CDR1 is DFQATT and CDR2 is SNEGSKA (reference sequence). The CDR3 DNA is TGCAGTGCCGAGGAGACCGGTAGCTCCTACGAGCAGTACTTC. This codes for CSAEETGSSYEQYF.

This clonotype appeared many times. V usage is TRBV5-1 and J usage is TRBJ2-1; D perhaps matches TRBD1 (5 bases). V shed 0 bases and J shed 7 bases, with 11 bases lying between them. From germline, CDR1 is SGHRS and CDR2 YFSETQ. The CDR3 has 14 amino acids. DNA of the CDR3: TGCGCCAGCAGCTTGGGTCAGGGTCAGAATGAGCAGTTCTTC. Translated: CASSLGQGQNEQFF.

This clonotype was detected ten times or more. The gene calls are TRBV19 and TRBJ1-1; D perhaps matches TRBD1 (6 bases). This CDR3 comprises 12 residues. Germline V lookup: CDR1 LNHDA, CDR2 SQIVND (reference sequence). Trimming stripped 3 bases from V and 7 bases from J, with 9 bases between. This chain's CDR3 is CASSMGALEAFF. The DNA of the CDR3 is TGTGCCAGTAGTATGGGGGCCCTTGAAGCTTTCTTT.

The sample holds many counts of this clonotype. The V gene is TRBV5-1, the J gene TRBJ2-7, with D possibly matching TRBD1 (7 bases). V lost 4 bases to trimming and J lost 3 bases, with 11 bases between them. The CDR3 sequence is 13 residues long. Germline CDR1 is SGHRS and CDR2 is YFSETQ. CDR3 DNA: TGCGCCAGCAGCCAGGGGGGAGGCTACGAGCAGTACTTC. This sequence encodes CASSQGGGYEQYF. Filled out from reference TRBV5-1 and TRBJ2-7, the complete variable domain reads KAGVTQTPRYLIKTRGQQVTLSCSPISGHRSVSWYQQTPGQGLQFLFEYFSETQRNKGNFPGRFSGRQFSNSRSEMNVSTLELGDSALYLCASSQGGGYEQYFGPGTRLTVT.

Ten or more counts support this clonotype. This chain links TRBV5-1 with TRBJ1-1, with 7 bases identical to TRBD1. This CDR3 spans 15 amino acids. With 2 bases clipped from V and 5 bases from J, the junction kept 9 bases outside the gene matches. CDR1 SGHRS and CDR2 YFSETQ come from the germline V gene. CDR3 coding DNA: TGCGCCAGCAGCTTCTCTCCGGGACAGCCAACTGAAGCTTTCTTT. This translates into CASSFSPGQPTEAFF.

This clonotype appeared many times. The chain uses TRBV7-2 and TRBJ2-3; unclear D gene. CDR3 length: 14 residues. The ends were cut back, 5 bases at V and 2 bases at J, with 11 bases in the middle. Germline V gene lookup returns CDR1 SGHTA and CDR2 FQGNSA. CDR3 DNA sequence: TGTGCCAGCAGCCCCCAAAGTGTCACAGATACGCAGTATTTT. Residues: CASSPQSVTDTQYF.

Ten or more counts support this clonotype. As DNA, the CDR3 is TGCGCCAGCAGCCCGGGACTAGCGGGATACAATGAGCAGTTCTTC. It is translated as CASSPGLAGYNEQFF. The chain links TRBV5-1 to TRBJ2-1; 13 bases map to TRBD2. Germline trimming cut 4 bases from V and 4 bases from J; bases unmatched to any gene: 2. The CDR3 runs to 15 residues. The V gene's germline CDR1 is SGHRS and CDR2 YFSETQ. Full variable domain (missing parts from reference TRBV5-1 and TRBJ2-1): KAGVTQTPRYLIKTRGQQVTLSCSPISGHRSVSWYQQTPGQGLQFLFEYFSETQRNKGNFPGRFSGRQFSNSRSEMNVSTLELGDSALYLCASSPGLAGYNEQFFGPGTRLTVL.